This TCR beta chain was captured in a study of blood T cell repertoires in COVID-19. Study summary: COVID-19 samples collected from the United States, Italy and Spain covered acute and convalescent phases.

Assay used: immunoSEQ multiplex PCR; TCRdb lists only in-frame clones, some missing. The profile shows some 320,000 clones, roughly nine tenths of them singletons. In terms of age and location, participants ranged from roughly 18 to 90 years and lived in about 25 US areas. The germline CDR1 and CDR2 sequences are LGHDT and YNNKEL (reference sequence). This CDR3 region has 15 residues. Deletions cut 7 bases from V and 2 bases from J, with 14 bases between. Sequenced sample: PBMCs or T cells enriched from blood (not recorded which). The sequence was collected from a woman in her thirties who had been exposed to COVID-19. This chain joins TRBV3-1 (or the pseudogene TRBV3-2) and TRBJ2-2, with D possibly matching TRBD2 (7 bases). The CDR3 reads CASTERGHNTGELFF. The CDR3 DNA reads as TGTGCCAGCACTGAGCGGGGACACAACACCGGGGAGCTGTTTTTT.